A single sample is the source of the 20 T cell receptor beta chains below, sequenced in a study of T cell repertoires in cytomegalovirus infection. TCRdb called the reads again in MiXCR, with one record for every CDR3 protein. Here the sample spans fewer than 550,000 distinct CDR3 sequences, about 11% being singletons. The sequenced material came from PBMCs. All receptors derive from a human donor in good health (CMV status not recorded). Some clones in this sample may be carry-over from other donors' samples.

This clonotype was seen ten or more times. V is TRBV20-1 and J is TRBJ2-7; D could derive from TRBD1 or TRBD2 (5 bases each). This CDR3 comprises 14 residues. The V and J ends lost 0 bases and 6 bases respectively, with 15 bases between them. Germline V gives CDR1 DFQATT, CDR2 SNEGSKA (reference sequence). The CDR3 loop reads CSARDGAGTGEQYF. The CDR3 DNA reads as TGCAGTGCTAGAGATGGGGCAGGGACCGGCGAGCAGTACTTC.

The chain uses TRBV10-3 and TRBJ1-2; D uncertain. The germline V gene has CDR1 ENHRY and CDR2 SYGVKD. This CDR3 region has 18 residues. Trimming took 6 bases from V and 0 from J, leaving 23 bases between them. The CDR3 here is CAIRGDSLRSIANYGYTF. For the CDR3, the DNA is TGTGCCATCAGGGGCGATTCGCTCAGATCAATAGCTAACTATGGCTACACCTTC.

The chain is built from TRBV12-5 and TRBJ1-1; TRBD1 matches 7 bases. Trimming removed 3 bases from V and 11 bases from J; junction bases left unmatched: 9. CDR1 is LGHNT and CDR2 is FRNRAP in the germline V gene. This CDR3 spans 13 amino acids. CDR3 DNA sequence: TGTGCTAGTGGTTTAAGGGGAGGGGGCGAGGCTTTCTTT. Translation: CASGLRGGGEAFF.

This clonotype was seen more than once but under ten times. This chain links TRBV5-6 with TRBJ1-2; 9 nucleotides match TRBD1. Trimming cost V 6 bases and J 7 bases; bases outside gene matches: 7. CDR3 size: 13 residues. CDR1 is SGHDT, CDR2 YYEEEE, per germline. Here the CDR3 DNA reads TGTGCCAGCAAATACCGGGACAGGGTTGGCTACACCTTC. Protein product: CASKYRDRVGYTF.

This clonotype was seen repeatedly, ten times or more. The chain couples TRBV19 to TRBJ1-5; D uncertain. Looked up from germline, CDR1 is LNHDA and CDR2 is SQIVND (reference sequence). This CDR3 comprises 15 residues. V lost 3 bases and J 0 bases, leaving 9 bases between the germline ends. In DNA form, the CDR3 reads TGTGCCAGTAGTATCATCCGGGATAGCAATCAGCCCCAGCATTTT. Its translation: CASSIIRDSNQPQHF.

This chain connects TRBV3-1 to TRBJ1-5; D unclear. The V gene lost 6 bases and the J gene lost 3 bases, with 18 bases spanning the gap. Germline V lookup: CDR1 LGHDT, CDR2 YNNKEL (reference sequence). The CDR3 runs to 16 residues. The CDR3 nucleotides read TGTGCCAGCAGTCAGAGAGCGCCTGGATCCAATCAGCCCCAGCATTTT. This codes for CASSQRAPGSNQPQHF.

The chain combines TRBV6-1 with TRBJ1-2; 10 bases match TRBD1. This CDR3 is 13 amino acids long. Germline V lookup: CDR1 MNHNS, CDR2 SASEGT. With V trimmed by 6 bases and J by 8 bases, 6 bases remained unmatched. In DNA form, the CDR3 reads TGTGCCAGCAGCGTCGACAGGGGGCGAGGCTACACCTTC. Translating gives CASSVDRGRGYTF.

In this sample, this clonotype turned up many times. The chain joins TRBV19 to TRBJ2-2, with 12 bases matching TRBD2. Losses at the gene ends were 11 bases for V and 1 base for J; bases not matched to a gene: 11. The CDR3 is 17 amino acids. CDR1 and CDR2 from the germline V gene are LNHDA and SQIVND (reference sequence). Here the CDR3 DNA reads TGTGCCTCGCGGCTAGCGGGAGGGCCCTTGAACACCGGGGAGCTGTTTTTT. Encoded protein: CASRLAGGPLNTGELFF.

This clonotype came up a few times. CDR3 sequence reads: CSAADGETQYF. DNA for the CDR3: TGCAGTGCTGCCGACGGGGAGACCCAGTACTTC. This sequence joins TRBV20-1 and TRBJ2-5; D not resolved. V shed 5 bases and J shed 5 bases, with 9 bases lying between them. The CDR3 runs 11 residues. Germline loops: CDR1 DFQATT, CDR2 SNEGSKA (reference sequence).

This clonotype has more than one count but fewer than ten. A much larger clone differs from this one at a single base, so this may be a read error. This sequence joins TRBV2 and TRBJ2-2; unclear D gene. From germline, CDR1 is SNHLY and CDR2 FYNNEI. The germline V and J ends were trimmed by 3 bases and 7 bases, with 6 bases remaining between them. The CDR3 consists of 12 residues. This chain's CDR3 is CASSEGNGELFF. The CDR3 DNA reads TGTGCCAGCAGTGAGGGGAACGGGGAGCTGTTTTTT.

This clonotype showed up many times. The chain couples TRBV7-2 to TRBJ1-1, with D perhaps TRBD1 (5 bases). CDR1 and CDR2 (germline): SGHTA, FQGNSA. This CDR3 region has 15 residues. V gave up 4 bases and J gave up 4 bases, with 16 bases separating them. The CDR3 coding sequence is TGTGCCAGCAGCTCCTCCGGGACCCCGGGCACTGAAGCTTTCTTT. It codes for CASSSSGTPGTEAFF.

This clonotype was picked up many times. This rearrangement joins TRBV5-8 to TRBJ2-1; 7 bases are a match to TRBD1. V gave up 1 base and J gave up 6 bases; unmatched junction bases: 10. This CDR3 is 16 amino acids long. CDR1 SGHTS and CDR2 YDEGEE come from the germline V gene. Written as DNA, the CDR3 is TGTGCCAGCAGCTTGAGGACAGGTCACCTGGGCAATGAGCAGTTCTTC. Residues: CASSLRTGHLGNEQFF.

There are many counts of this clonotype. CDR3 in DNA: TGTGCCAGCAGTTACGACAGGGGTGGCTACGAGCAGTACTTC. Translated, it gives CASSYDRGGYEQYF. The genes are TRBV7-2 and TRBJ2-7; 8 bases match TRBD1. V dropped 6 bases and J dropped 3; count of bases not matched to a gene: 7. Germline lookup yields CDR1 SGHTA and CDR2 FQGNSA. This CDR3 is 14 amino acids long.

The V call is TRBV5-1, the J call TRBJ2-5; D is ambiguous. Deletions cut 0 bases from V and 0 bases from J, with 6 bases between. This CDR3 spans 14 amino acids. Germline V gene data show CDR1 as SGHRS and CDR2 as YFSETQ. The CDR3: CASSLVVNQETQYF. The DNA of the CDR3 is TGCGCCAGCAGCTTGGTAGTTAACCAAGAGACCCAGTACTTC.

This clonotype came up a few times. The gene calls are TRBV14 and TRBJ2-3; D is ambiguous. Germline V gives CDR1 SGHDN, CDR2 FVKESK. CDR3 length: 15 amino acids. Trimming stripped 0 bases from V and 2 bases from J, with 9 bases between. The CDR3 here is CASSQDHSLTDTQYF. The DNA for the CDR3 is TGTGCCAGCAGCCAAGACCATTCCCTCACAGATACGCAGTATTTT.

This clonotype was counted at least ten times. J is TRBJ1-2 and V is TRBV11-2; 7 positions agree with TRBD1. Trimming removed 5 bases from V and 4 bases from J; junction bases left unmatched: 7. Germline V CDR1 and CDR2: SGHAT, FQNNGV. The CDR3 is 14 residues long. The CDR3 sequence: CASSTSTGIYGYTF. The DNA of the CDR3 is TGTGCCAGCAGCACGTCGACAGGGATCTATGGCTACACCTTC. Drawing the rest from reference TRBV11-2 and TRBJ1-2, the complete variable domain is EAGVAQSPRYKIIEKRQSVAFWCNPISGHATLYWYQQILGQGPKLLIQFQNNGVVDDSQLPKDRFSAERLKGVDSTLKIQPAKLEDSAVYLCASSTSTGIYGYTFGSGTRLTVV.

This clonotype was detected ten times or more. V and J are TRBV12-3 or TRBV12-4 and TRBJ1-1; no clear D. This CDR3 has 13 amino acids. V dropped 2 bases and J dropped 3 bases, with 7 bases sitting between them. Written as DNA, the CDR3 is TGTGCCAGCAGTTTAATGTCGGACACTGAAGCTTTCTTT. Translated: CASSLMSDTEAFF.

This clonotype was recorded at least ten times. The gene calls are TRBV6-5 and TRBJ1-2; D possibly corresponds to TRBD1 (5 bases). The CDR3 totals 19 residues. The V end lost 3 bases, the J end lost 4 bases, and 27 bases lay between the germline ends. CDR1 is MNHEY, CDR2 SVGAGI, per germline. The CDR3 loop reads CASSYRLSGGVNAVYGYTF. The CDR3 bases are TGTGCCAGCAGTTATCGGCTCTCGGGAGGGGTCAACGCCGTCTATGGCTACACCTTC.

This clonotype was detected many times. The chain couples TRBV27 to TRBJ2-5; 8 positions agree with TRBD1. The germline V gene has CDR1 MNHEY and CDR2 SMNVEV (reference sequence). The CDR3 has 14 residues. Trimming removed 5 bases from V and 3 bases from J; junction bases left unmatched: 5. In DNA, the CDR3 is TGTGCCAGCAGTGAACCGGGACAGGAAGAGACCCAGTACTTC. This sequence encodes CASSEPGQEETQYF.

This clonotype has ten or more counts. The CDR3, as DNA: TGTGCCAGCAGTACCCGGACAGGGAGCTACGAGCAGTACTTC. It yields the protein CASSTRTGSYEQYF. The chain has TRBV6-1 and TRBJ2-7, with 8 bases lining up with TRBD1. Germline assignment: CDR1 MNHNS and CDR2 SASEGT. V was pared by 5 bases and J by 3 bases, with 6 bases of the junction left unmatched. This CDR3 has 14 amino acids.